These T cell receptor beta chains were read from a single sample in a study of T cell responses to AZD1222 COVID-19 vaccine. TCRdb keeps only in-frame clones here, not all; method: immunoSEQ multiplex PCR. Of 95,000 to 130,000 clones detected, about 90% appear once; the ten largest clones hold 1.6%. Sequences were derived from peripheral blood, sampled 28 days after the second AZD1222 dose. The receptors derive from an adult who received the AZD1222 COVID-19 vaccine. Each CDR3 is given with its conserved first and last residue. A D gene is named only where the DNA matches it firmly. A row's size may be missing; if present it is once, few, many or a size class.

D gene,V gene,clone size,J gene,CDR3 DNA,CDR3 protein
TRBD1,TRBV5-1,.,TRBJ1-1,TGCGCCAGCAAGGGATACGAGGGACAGACCGTTGAAGCTTTCTTT,CASKGYEGQTVEAFF
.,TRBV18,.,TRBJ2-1,TGTGCCAGCTCACCCACCTTGTCCAGCTCCTACAATGAGCAGTTCTTC,CASSPTLSSSYNEQFF
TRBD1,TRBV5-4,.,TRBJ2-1,TGTGCCAGCAGCTTTCCGGGACAGGGCAATGAGCAGTTCTTC,CASSFPGQGNEQFF
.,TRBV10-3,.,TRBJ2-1,TGTGCCATCACCAAGAACAATGAGCAGTTCTTC,CAITKNNEQFF
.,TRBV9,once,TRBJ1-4,TGTGCCAGCAGCGTAGTGGCAGGGTCAAGAGAAAAACTGTTTTTT,CASSVVAGSREKLFF
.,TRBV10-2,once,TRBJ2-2,TGCGCCAGCAGAGACCCGGGACAACAGTTAGCGAACACCGGGGAGCTGTTTTTT,CASRDPGQQLANTGELFF
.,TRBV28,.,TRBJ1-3,TGTGCCAGCAGTACGCTTGGAAACACCATATATTTT,CASSTLGNTIYF
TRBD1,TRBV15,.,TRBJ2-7,TGTGCCACCAGCAGAGCTAGGGGGCAAGATACGAACGAGCAGTACTTC,CATSRARGQDTNEQYF
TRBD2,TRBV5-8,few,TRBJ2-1,TGTGCCAGCACCCGGGGACTAGCAGTATACAATGAGCAGTTCTTC,CASTRGLAVYNEQFF
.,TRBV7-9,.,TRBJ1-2,TGTGCCAGCAGCGCCACAAGGAGCCCTAACTATGGCTACACCTTC,CASSATRSPNYGYTF
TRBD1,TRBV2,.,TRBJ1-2,TGTGCCAGCTCGGGACAGAACTATGGCTACACCTTC,CASSGQNYGYTF
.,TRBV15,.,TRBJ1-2,TGTGCCACCAGCAGCGTAGGACAGAGATATGGCTACACCTTC,CATSSVGQRYGYTF
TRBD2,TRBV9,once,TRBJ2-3,TGTGCCAGCAGCCCTCGGACTAGCGGGGGCACAGATACGCAGTATTTT,CASSPRTSGGTDTQYF
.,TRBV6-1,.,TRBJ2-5,TGTGCCAGCAGTGAAGAACAGTACCAAGAGACCCAGTACTTC,CASSEEQYQETQYF
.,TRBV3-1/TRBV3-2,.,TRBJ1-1,TGTGCCAGCAGCCAAGATAGGGTCACTGAAGCTTTCTTT,CASSQDRVTEAFF
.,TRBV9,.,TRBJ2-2,TGTGCCAGCAGCGTGTCCCCTGGGAGAGCCGGGGAGCTGTTTTTT,CASSVSPGRAGELFF
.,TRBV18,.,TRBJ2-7,TGTGCCAGCTCACCGAGGGAGAGCTCCTACGAGCAGTACTTC,CASSPRESSYEQYF
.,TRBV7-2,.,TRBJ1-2,TGTGCCAGCAGCTTAGATTATGGCTACACCTTC,CASSLDYGYTF
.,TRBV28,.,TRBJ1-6,TGTGCCAGCGGCCCCCGGGACTCACCCCTCCACTTT,CASGPRDSPLHF
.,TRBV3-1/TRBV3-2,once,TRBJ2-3,TGTGCCAGCAGCCAAGACTACAGCGGGTCGGGTACGCAGTATTTT,CASSQDYSGSGTQYF
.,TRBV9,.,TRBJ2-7,TGTGCCAGCAGCGCATCCGGGACAACCTCCTACGAGCAGTACTTC,CASSASGTTSYEQYF
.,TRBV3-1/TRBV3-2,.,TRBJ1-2,TGTGCCAGCAGCCACGTCCCAGGGAACGGCTACACCTTC,CASSHVPGNGYTF
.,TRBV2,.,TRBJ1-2,TGTGCCAGCGAGACAGGCCGGGGGTATGGCTACACCTTC,CASETGRGYGYTF
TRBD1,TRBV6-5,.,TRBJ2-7,TGTGCCAGCAGGCAGTCCAGGGACAGATACTACGAGCAGTACTTC,CASRQSRDRYYEQYF
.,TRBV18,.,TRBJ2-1,TGTGCCAGCTCACCACCAACGGGACGAAGGAACAATGAGCAGTTCTTC,CASSPPTGRRNNEQFF
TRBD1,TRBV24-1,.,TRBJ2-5,TGTGCCACCAGTGAGAGACAGGGGGCGTTAGAGACCCAGTACTTC,CATSERQGALETQYF
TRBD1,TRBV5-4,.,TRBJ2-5,TGTGCCAGCAGCAAGGATGGACAGGGGCTTGAGACCCAGTACTTC,CASSKDGQGLETQYF
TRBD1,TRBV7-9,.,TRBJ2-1,TGTGCCAGCAGCTCGCTGGGACAGGGGGCTCGCAATGAGCAGTTCTTC,CASSSLGQGARNEQFF
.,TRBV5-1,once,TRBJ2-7,TGCGCCAGCAGCTTGGTCGAGAGCTCCTACGAGCAGTACTTC,CASSLVESSYEQYF
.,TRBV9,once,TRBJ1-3,TGTGCCAGCAGCGTCATGGGGGCATCTGGAAACACCATATATTTT,CASSVMGASGNTIYF
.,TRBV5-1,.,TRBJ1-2,TGCGCCAGCAGCTCTCTGTCACAGGGTGGCTACACCTTC,CASSSLSQGGYTF
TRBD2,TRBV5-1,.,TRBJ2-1,TGCGCCAGCAGCCCTATGACTAGCGGGAGCTACAATGAGCAGTTCTTC,CASSPMTSGSYNEQFF
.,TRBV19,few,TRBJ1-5,TGTGCCAGTAGTACCAGGACAGACCCCAATCAGCCCCAGCATTTT,CASSTRTDPNQPQHF
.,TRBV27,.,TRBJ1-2,TGTGCCAGCAGTCCGACTAACTATGGCTACACCTTC,CASSPTNYGYTF
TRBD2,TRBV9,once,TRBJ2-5,TGTGCCAGCAGCCCACTAGCGGGAGTTGTAGTAGAGACCCAGTACTTC,CASSPLAGVVVETQYF
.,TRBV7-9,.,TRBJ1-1,TGTGCCAGCTCAGTAGGGGACACTGAAGCTTTCTTT,CASSVGDTEAFF
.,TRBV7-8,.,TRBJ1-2,TGTGCCAGCAGCTCCCGGGCGTTAGTCAACTATGGCTACACCTTC,CASSSRALVNYGYTF
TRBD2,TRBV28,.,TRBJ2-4,TGTGCCAGCAGTTCCTGGCTTGGTAGCGGGGCACGCATTCAGTACTTC,CASSSWLGSGARIQYF
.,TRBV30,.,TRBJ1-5,TGTGCCTGGAGTTGGAGACAGTATAATCAGCCCCAGCATTTT,CAWSWRQYNQPQHF
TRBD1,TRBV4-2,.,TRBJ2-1,TGTGCCAGCAGCCAAATACTGGGGACAGGGGGAAATGAGCAGTTCTTC,CASSQILGTGGNEQFF
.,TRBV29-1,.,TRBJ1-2,TGCAGCGTCCTGGGGGGGGTGCGAGGCTACACCTTC,CSVLGGVRGYTF
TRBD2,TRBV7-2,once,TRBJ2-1,TGTGCCAGCAGCTCCTGGGGGTCGGGCGGGAGGACGAATGAGCAGTTCTTC,CASSSWGSGGRTNEQFF